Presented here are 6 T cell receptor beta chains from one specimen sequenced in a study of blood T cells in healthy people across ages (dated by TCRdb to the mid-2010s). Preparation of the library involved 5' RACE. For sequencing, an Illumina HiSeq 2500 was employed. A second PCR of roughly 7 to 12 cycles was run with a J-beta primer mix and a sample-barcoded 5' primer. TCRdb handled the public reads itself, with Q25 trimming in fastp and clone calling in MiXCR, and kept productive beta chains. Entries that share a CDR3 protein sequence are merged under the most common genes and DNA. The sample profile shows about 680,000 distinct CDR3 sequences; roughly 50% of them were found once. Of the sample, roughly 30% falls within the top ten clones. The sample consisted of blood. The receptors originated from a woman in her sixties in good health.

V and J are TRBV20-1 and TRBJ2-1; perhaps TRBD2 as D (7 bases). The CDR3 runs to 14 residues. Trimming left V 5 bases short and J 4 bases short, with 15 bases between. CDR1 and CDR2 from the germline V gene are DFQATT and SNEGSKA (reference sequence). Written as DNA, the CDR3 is TGCAGTGCTGGGGGGCGGGAGAGGTACAATGAGCAGTTCTTC. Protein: CSAGGRERYNEQFF.

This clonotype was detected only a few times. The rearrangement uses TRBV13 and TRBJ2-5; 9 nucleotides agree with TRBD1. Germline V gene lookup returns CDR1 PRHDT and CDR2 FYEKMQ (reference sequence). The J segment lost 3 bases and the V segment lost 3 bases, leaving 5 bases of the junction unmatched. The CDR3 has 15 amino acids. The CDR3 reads CASSFRTGEEETQYF. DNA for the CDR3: TGTGCCAGCAGCTTCCGGACAGGGGAGGAAGAGACCCAGTACTTC.

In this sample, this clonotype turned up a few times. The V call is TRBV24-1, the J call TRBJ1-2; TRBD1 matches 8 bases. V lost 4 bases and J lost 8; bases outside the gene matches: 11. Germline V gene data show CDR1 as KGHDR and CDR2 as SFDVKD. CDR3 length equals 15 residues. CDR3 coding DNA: TGTGCCACCAGTGAGGCGAGACAGGGGCTTGGCGGCTACACCTTC. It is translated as CATSEARQGLGGYTF.

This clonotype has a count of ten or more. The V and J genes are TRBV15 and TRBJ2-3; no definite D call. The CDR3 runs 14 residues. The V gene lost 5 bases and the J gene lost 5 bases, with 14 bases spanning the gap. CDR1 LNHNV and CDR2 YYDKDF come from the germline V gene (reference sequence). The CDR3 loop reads CATSPRAVRDTQYF. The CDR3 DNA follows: TGTGCCACCAGCCCCCGGGCGGTGCGAGATACGCAGTATTTT.

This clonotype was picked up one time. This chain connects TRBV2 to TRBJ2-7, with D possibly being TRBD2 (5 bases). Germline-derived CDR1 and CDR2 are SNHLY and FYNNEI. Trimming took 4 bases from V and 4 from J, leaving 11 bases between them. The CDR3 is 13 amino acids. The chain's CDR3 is CASSARGIYEQYF. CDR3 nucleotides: TGTGCCAGCAGTGCCCGAGGGATTTACGAGCAGTACTTC.

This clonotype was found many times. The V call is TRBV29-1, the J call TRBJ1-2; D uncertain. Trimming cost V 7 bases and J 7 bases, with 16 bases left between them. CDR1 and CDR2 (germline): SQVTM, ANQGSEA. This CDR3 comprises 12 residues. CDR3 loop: CSAPEGSRGYTF. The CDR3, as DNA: TGCAGCGCCCCGGAAGGGAGTCGTGGCTACACCTTC.